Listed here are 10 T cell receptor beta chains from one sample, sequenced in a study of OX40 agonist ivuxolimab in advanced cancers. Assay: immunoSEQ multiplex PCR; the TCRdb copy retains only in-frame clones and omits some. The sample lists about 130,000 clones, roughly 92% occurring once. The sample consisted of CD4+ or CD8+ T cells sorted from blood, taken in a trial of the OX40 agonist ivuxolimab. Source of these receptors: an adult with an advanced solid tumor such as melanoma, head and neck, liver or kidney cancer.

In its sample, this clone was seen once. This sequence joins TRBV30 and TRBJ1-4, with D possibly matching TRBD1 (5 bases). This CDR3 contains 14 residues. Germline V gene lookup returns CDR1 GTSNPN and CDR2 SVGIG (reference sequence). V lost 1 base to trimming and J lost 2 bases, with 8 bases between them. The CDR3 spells CAWSAGPTNEKLFF. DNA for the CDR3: TGTGCCTGGAGTGCGGGGCCCACTAATGAAAAACTGTTTTTT.

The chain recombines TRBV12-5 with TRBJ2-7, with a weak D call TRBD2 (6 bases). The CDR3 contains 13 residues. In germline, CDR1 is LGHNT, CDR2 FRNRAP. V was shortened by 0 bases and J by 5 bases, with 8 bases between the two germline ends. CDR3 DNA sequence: TGTGCTAGTGGTTTGGTATCGGGGGACGAGCAGTACTTC. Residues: CASGLVSGDEQYF.

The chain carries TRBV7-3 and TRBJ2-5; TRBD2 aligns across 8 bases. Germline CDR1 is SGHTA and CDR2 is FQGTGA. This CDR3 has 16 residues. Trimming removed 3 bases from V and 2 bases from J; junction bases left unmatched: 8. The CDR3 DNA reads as TGTGCCAGCAGCTTTAGCGCGGGAGGAGGTCAAGAGACCCAGTACTTC. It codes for CASSFSAGGGQETQYF.

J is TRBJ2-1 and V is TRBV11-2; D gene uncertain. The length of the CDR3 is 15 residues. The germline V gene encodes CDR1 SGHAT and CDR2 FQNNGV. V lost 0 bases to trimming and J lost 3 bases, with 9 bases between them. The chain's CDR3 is CASSLDGNFYNEQFF. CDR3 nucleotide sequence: TGTGCCAGCAGCTTAGATGGAAACTTCTACAATGAGCAGTTCTTC.

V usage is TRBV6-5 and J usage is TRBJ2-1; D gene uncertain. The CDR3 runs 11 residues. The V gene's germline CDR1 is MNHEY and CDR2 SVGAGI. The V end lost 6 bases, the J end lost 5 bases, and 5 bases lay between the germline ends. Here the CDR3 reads CASRLNNEQFF. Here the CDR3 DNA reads TGTGCCAGCAGATTAAACAATGAGCAGTTCTTC.

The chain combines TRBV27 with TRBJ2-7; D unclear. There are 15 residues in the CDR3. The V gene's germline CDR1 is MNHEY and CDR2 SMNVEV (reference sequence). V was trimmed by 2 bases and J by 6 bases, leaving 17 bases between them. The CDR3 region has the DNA TGTGCCAGCAGTTTACGTTCTCCGAGTGTGGGCGAGCAGTACTTC. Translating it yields CASSLRSPSVGEQYF.

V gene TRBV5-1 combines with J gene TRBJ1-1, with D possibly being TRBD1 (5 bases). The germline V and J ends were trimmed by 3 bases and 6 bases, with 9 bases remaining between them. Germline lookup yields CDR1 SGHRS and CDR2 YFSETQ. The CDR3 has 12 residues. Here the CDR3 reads CASSSTASEAFF. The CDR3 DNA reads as TGCGCCAGCAGCTCGACAGCGTCTGAAGCTTTCTTT.

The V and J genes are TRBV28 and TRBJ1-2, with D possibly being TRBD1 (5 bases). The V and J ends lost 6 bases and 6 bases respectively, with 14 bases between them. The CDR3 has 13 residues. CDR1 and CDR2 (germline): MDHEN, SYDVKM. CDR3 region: CASRVTTAHGYTF. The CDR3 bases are TGTGCCAGCAGAGTTACGACAGCCCATGGCTACACCTTC.

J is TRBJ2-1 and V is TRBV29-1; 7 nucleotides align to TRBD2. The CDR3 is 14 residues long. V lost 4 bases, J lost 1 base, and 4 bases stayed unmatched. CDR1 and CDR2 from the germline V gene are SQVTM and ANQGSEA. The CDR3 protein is CSVVGSGSYNEQFF. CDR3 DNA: TGCAGCGTTGTCGGTAGCGGGTCCTACAATGAGCAGTTCTTC.

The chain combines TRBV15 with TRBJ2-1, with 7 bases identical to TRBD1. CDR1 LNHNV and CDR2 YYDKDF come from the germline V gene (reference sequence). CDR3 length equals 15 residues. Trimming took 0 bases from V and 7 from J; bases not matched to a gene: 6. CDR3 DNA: TGTGCCACCAGCAGAGATCGAGACAGGGTTAATGAGCAGTTCTTC. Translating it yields CATSRDRDRVNEQFF. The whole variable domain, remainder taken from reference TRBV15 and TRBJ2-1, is DAMVIQNPRYQVTQFGKPVTLSCSQTLNHNVMYWYQQKSSQAPKLLFHYYDKDFNNEADTPDNFQSRRPNTSFCFLDIRSPGLGDTAMYLCATSRDRDRVNEQFFGPGTRLTVL.